A selection of T cell receptor beta chains follows, all from one sample in a study of post-analysis software for immune sequencing data. A single record per CDR3 protein comes from TCRdb applying MiXCR to the PCR reads. Of hundreds of thousands of distinct CDR3 sequences in the sample, roughly a third were seen once. The sample consisted of blood. The receptors originated from a girl between 10 and 17 years old with multiple sclerosis. The CDR3 runs from the conserved cysteine through the conserved F or W. The order of the fields is V gene, CDR3 protein.

>TRBV20-1
CSARRPGGETYEQYF
>TRBV6-5
CTSRDRVYNEQFF
>TRBV20-1
CSARGPTGTGLNTEAFF
>TRBV20-1
CSARDLGGQGNYGYTF
>TRBV7-2
CASSIGTGPQHF
>TRBV6-5
CASYDLGQGGEKLFF
>TRBV7-2
CASSLTSGTGHGYTF
>TRBV20-1
CSARSIGSQGSDTQYF
>TRBV15
CATSRVGRDSYNEQFF
>TRBV9
CASSVRRDTAAFF
>TRBV12-3/TRBV12-4
CASSLRRGSPYNEQYF
>TRBV7-9
CASRPTGTYGYTF
>TRBV6-5
CASSVRGDDEKLFF
>TRBV15
CATSKGQGESGYTF
>TRBV6-4
CASSAGTSHNEQFF
>TRBV5-1
CASSLVQGARTGANVLTF
>TRBV7-2
CASSFKGNEQFF
>TRBV7-2
CASSASGAFGYTF
>TRBV20-1
CSALHRTSEEQFF
>TRBV5-1
CASSLVSDRLYEQYF
>TRBV6-5
CASSYFSSGTNEKLFF
>TRBV20-1
CSARDSGGASNQPQHF
>TRBV29-1
CSVEKGGGSYQETQYF
>TRBV20-1
CSALHLDRGYNEQFF
>TRBV15
CATSSARERGYEQYF
>TRBV12-3/TRBV12-4
CASSLAGLEQFF
>TRBV20-1
CSARDRGFGAGVADTQYF
>TRBV20-1
CSARSTAYQPQHF
>TRBV7-9
CASSTGIYNEKLFF
>TRBV11-2
CASSPYGTRNTEAFF
>TRBV14
CASSQVAGGYTDTQYF
>TRBV20-1
CSARDGSQPQNF
>TRBV27
CASSLSGGEVYNEQFF
>TRBV4-1
CASSPRWGSTEAFF
>TRBV12-3/TRBV12-4
CASSPTGSAYEQYF
>TRBV29-1
CSVGIERQGYGYTF
>TRBV12-3/TRBV12-4
CASRERGGEKLFF
>TRBV5-1
CASSLDGAGGLLPHEQFF
>TRBV4-1
CASSRTSGRGDEQFF
>TRBV9
CASTDRASETQYF
>TRBV28
CAGSLPLGRLSTEAFF
>TRBV5-1
CASSLMGQNYNEQFF
>TRBV5-1
CVSSLDGTPAGEQYF
>TRBV7-6
CASSSSPGQPQHF
>TRBV6-5
CASSYSSGSSYNEQFF
>TRBV7-9
CASRDTGANSPLHF
>TRBV6-2/TRBV6-3
CASRGGTENYGYTF
>TRBV29-1
CSVGGSYGYTF
>TRBV6-6
CASSTRGQRTQETQYF
>TRBV4-2
CASSQETSGRNTDTQYF
>TRBV5-5
CASTMTSVSYEQYF
>TRBV2
CASSLAGTDTQYF
>TRBV9
CASSVTPWEKLFF
>TRBV6-5
CASSYGGSDYGYTF
>TRBV12-3/TRBV12-4
CASTQGYNEQYF
>TRBV6-6
CASRRDRGFTDTQYF
>TRBV7-2
CASSGGDRWASHEQYF
>TRBV7-2
CASRQGFGELFF
>TRBV7-2
CASSQGQVTGNTIYF
>TRBV9
CASSVASDESNQPQHF